The entry below describes one T cell receptor (beta chain). The sample comes from a study of blood T cell repertoires in COVID-19. In the study's own analysis: How many nucleated cells were present was estimated from reference gene primer amplification. Clones were read by immunoSEQ multiplex PCR, and TCRdb kept only the in-frame ones, dropping some. The D gene and trimming were derived from the DNA, and the V and J assignments and clone size from that table. The repertoire holds about 250,000 clones, with approximately 83% as singletons. Germline V gene sequence: CDR1 SNHLY, CDR2 FYNNEI. The length of the CDR3 is 14 residues. Trimming cost V 7 bases and J 2 bases, with 14 bases left between them.

The sample consisted of PBMCs or T cells enriched from blood (not recorded which). V gene TRBV2 combines with J gene TRBJ1-1, with D unclear. The receptor was isolated from a woman aged 30 to 39 who had recovered from COVID-19. Here the CDR3 reads CASKVGSVNTEAFF. CDR3 coding DNA: TGTGCCAGCAAGGTTGGGAGTGTAAACACTGAAGCTTTCTTT.